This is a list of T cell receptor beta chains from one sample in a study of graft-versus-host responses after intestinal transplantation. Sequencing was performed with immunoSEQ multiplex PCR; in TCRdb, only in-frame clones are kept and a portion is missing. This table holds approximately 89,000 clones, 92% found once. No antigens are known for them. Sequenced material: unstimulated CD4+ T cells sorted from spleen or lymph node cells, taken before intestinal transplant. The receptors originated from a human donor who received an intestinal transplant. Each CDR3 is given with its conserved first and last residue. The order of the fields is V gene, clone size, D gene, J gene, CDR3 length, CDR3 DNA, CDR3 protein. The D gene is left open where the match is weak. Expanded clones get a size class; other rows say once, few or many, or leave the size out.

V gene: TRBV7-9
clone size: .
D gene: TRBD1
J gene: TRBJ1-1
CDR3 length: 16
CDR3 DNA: TGTGCCAGCAGCCTCGGGACAGGGGCGGTCGGCACTGAAGCTTTCTTT
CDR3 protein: CASSLGTGAVGTEAFF

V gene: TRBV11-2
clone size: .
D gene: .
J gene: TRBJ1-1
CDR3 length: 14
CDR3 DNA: TGTGCCAGCAGCTTAGATCAAACAGCCTTTGTAGCTTTCTTT
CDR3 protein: CASSLDQTAFVAFF

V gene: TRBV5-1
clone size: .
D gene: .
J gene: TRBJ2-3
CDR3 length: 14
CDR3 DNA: TGCGCCAGCAGGTGGAGGGGGCCCACAGATACGCAGTATTTT
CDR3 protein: CASRWRGPTDTQYF

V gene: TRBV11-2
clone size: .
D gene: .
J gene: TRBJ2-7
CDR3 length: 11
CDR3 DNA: TGTGCCAGCACCGGACAGTACGAGCAGTACTTC
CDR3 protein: CASTGQYEQYF

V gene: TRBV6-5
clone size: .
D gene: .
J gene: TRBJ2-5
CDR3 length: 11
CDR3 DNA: TGTGCCAGCAGTTATGAGCTGACCCAGTACTTC
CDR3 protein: CASSYELTQYF

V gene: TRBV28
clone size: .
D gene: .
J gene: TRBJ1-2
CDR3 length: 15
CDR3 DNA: TGTGCCAGCAGTTTCTCCGGTGGTGTTTTCTATGGCTACACCTTC
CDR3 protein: CASSFSGGVFYGYTF

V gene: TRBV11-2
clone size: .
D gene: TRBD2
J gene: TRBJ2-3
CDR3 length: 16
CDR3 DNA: TGTGCCAGCAGCTTGAGACTAGCGAAAACCGGGGATACGCAGTATTTT
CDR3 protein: CASSLRLAKTGDTQYF

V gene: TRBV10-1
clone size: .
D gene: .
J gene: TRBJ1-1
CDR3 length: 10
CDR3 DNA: TGCGCCAGCGGAGTCACTGAAGCTTTCTTT
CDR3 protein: CASGVTEAFF

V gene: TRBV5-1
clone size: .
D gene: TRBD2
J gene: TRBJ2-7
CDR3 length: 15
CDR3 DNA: TGCGCCAGCAGCTTGAGCGGGAGTTGGTCCTACGAGCAGTACTTC
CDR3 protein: CASSLSGSWSYEQYF

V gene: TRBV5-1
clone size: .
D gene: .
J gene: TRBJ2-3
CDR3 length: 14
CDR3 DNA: TGCGCCAGCAGCTGGGGGACTAGCACAGATACGCAGTATTTT
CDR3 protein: CASSWGTSTDTQYF

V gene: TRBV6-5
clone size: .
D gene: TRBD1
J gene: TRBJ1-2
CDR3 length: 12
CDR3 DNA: TGTGCCAGCGGGGACAGGGCCTATGGCTACACCTTC
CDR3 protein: CASGDRAYGYTF

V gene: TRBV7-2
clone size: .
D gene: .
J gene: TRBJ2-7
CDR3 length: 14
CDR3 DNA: TGTGCCAGCAGCGCCCCGGGACAAAACTACGAGCAGTACTTC
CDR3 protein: CASSAPGQNYEQYF

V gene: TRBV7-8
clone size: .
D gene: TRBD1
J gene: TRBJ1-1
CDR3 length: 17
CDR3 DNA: TGTGCCAGCAGCCATCCGGGACAGGGGAGGAGGAACACTGAAGCTTTCTTT
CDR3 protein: CASSHPGQGRRNTEAFF

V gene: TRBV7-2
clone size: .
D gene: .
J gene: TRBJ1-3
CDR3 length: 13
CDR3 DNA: TGTGCCAGCAGCTTAGGAGCTGGAAACACCATATATTTT
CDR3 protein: CASSLGAGNTIYF

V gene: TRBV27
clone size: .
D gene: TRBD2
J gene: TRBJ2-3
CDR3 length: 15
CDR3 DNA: TGTGCCAGCAGTTATAAGCGGGGGGGTCCAGATACGCAGTATTTT
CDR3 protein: CASSYKRGGPDTQYF

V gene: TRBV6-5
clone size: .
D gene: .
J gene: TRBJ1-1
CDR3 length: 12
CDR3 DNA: TGTGCCAGCGGTTTTAGGAACACTGAAGCTTTCTTT
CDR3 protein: CASGFRNTEAFF

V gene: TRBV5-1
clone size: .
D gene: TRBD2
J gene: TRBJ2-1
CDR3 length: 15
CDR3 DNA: TGCGCCAGCAGCACCGGACTAGCGGGAGTCAATGAGCAGTTCTTC
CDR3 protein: CASSTGLAGVNEQFF

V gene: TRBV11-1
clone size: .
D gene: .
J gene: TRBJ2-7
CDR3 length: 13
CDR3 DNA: TGTGCCAGCAGCTTCCACAGATCCTACGAGCAGTACTTC
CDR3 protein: CASSFHRSYEQYF

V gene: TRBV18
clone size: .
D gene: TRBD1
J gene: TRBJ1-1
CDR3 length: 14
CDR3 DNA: TGTGCCAGCTCACCGAGGCAGGGGGACACTGAAGCTTTCTTT
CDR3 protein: CASSPRQGDTEAFF

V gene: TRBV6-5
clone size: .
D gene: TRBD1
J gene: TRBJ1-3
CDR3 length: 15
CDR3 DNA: TGTGCCAGCAGCCTGGACAGGGCGACTGGAAACACCATATATTTT
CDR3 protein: CASSLDRATGNTIYF

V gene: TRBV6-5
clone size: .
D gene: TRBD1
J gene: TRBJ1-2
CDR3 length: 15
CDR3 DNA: TGTGCCAGCAGTTACTCAACAGGGGGCGGGTATGGCTACACCTTC
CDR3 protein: CASSYSTGGGYGYTF

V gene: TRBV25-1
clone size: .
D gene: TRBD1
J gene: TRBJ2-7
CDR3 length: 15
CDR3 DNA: TGTGCCAGCAGTGGGGAACGGACAGGGTTCGACGAGCAGTACTTC
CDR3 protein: CASSGERTGFDEQYF

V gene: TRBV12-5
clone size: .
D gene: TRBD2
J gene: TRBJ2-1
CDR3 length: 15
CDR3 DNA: TGTGCTAGTGGCCAGGGACTAGCGGCTCACAATGAGCAGTTCTTC
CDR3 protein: CASGQGLAAHNEQFF

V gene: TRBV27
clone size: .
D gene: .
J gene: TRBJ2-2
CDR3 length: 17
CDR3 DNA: TGTGCCAGCAGTTTATATAGTCCAGGCACGAACACCGGGGAGCTGTTTTTT
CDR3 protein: CASSLYSPGTNTGELFF

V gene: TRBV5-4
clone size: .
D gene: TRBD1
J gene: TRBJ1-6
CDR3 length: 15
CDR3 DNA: TGTGCCAGCAGCTTGGGACAGGGGAATAATTCACCCCTCCACTTT
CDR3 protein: CASSLGQGNNSPLHF

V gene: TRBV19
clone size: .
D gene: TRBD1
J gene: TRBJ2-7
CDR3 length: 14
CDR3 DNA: TGTGCCAGTAGTGGCCGGGGACAGTCCTACGAGCAGTACTTC
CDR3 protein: CASSGRGQSYEQYF

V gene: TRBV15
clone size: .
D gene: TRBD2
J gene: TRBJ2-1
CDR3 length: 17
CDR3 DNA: TGTGCCACCAGCAGGGGGACTAGCGGGGGGGCCTACAATGAGCAGTTCTTC
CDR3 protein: CATSRGTSGGAYNEQFF

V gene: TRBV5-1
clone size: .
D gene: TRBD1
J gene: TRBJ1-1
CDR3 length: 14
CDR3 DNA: TGCGCCAGCAGCTGGGACAGGGCTGGATTTGAAGCTTTCTTT
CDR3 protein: CASSWDRAGFEAFF

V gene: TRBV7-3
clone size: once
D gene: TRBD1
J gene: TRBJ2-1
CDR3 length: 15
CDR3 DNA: TGTGCCAGCAGCCCAAAGGGGACAGGCTACAATGAGCAGTTCTTC
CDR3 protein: CASSPKGTGYNEQFF

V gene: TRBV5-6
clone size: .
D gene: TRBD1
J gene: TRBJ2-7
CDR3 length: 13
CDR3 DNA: TGTGCCAGCAGCTTAGACAGGGCCTACGAGCAGTACTTC
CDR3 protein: CASSLDRAYEQYF

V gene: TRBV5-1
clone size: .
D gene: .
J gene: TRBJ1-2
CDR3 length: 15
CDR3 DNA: TGCGCCAGCAGCTTGGCGATCCGGGCCCAGGGGGGCTACACCTTC
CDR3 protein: CASSLAIRAQGGYTF

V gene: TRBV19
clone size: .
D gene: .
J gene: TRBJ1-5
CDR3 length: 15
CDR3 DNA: TGTGCCAGTAGTATCCGAGGGTATGGCAATCAGCCCCAGCATTTT
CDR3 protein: CASSIRGYGNQPQHF

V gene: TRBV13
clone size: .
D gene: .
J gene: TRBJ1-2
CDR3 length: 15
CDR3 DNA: TGTGCCAGCAGCAAACAGGGTGGTGTGGGCTATGGCTACACCTTC
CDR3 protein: CASSKQGGVGYGYTF

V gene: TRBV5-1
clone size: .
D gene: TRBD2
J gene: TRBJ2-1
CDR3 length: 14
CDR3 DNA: TGCGCCAGCCAACCGGGACTAGCACACAATGAGCAGTTCTTC
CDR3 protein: CASQPGLAHNEQFF

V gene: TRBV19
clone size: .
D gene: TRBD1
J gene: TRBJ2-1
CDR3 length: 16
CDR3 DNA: TGTGCCAGTAGTAGAGGGGACAGCTTTACGTACAATGAGCAGTTCTTC
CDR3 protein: CASSRGDSFTYNEQFF

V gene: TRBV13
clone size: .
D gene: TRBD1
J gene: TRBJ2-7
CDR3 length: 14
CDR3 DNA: TGTGCCAGCAGCACAGGGGTATTCTCCTACGAGCAGTACTTC
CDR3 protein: CASSTGVFSYEQYF

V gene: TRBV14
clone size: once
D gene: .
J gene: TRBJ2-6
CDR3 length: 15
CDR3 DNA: TGTGCCAGCAGCTTGGGAGTGATTGGGGCCAACGTCCTGACTTTC
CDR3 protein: CASSLGVIGANVLTF

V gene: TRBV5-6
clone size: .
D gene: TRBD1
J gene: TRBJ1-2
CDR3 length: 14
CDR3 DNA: TGTGCCAGCAGCTTGGGCAGGGGGCTGTATGGCTACACCTTC
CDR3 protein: CASSLGRGLYGYTF

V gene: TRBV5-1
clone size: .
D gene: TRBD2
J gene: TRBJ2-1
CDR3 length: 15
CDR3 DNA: TGCGCCAGCAGCTCTGGACTAGCGGAAAACAATGAGCAGTTCTTC
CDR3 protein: CASSSGLAENNEQFF

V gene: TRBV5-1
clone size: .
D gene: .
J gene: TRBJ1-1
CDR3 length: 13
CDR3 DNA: TGCGCCAGCAGCTTTGGGGGGGCGCCTGAAGCTTTCTTT
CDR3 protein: CASSFGGAPEAFF

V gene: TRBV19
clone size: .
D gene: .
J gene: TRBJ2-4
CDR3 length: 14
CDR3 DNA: TGTGCCAGTAGTATGTATCTAGCCAAAAACATTCAGTACTTC
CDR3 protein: CASSMYLAKNIQYF

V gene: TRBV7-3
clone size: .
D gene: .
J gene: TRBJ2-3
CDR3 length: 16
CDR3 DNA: TGTGCCAGCAGCCCGAGAGTTCGGGGGACTGGGGATACGCAGTATTTT
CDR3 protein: CASSPRVRGTGDTQYF

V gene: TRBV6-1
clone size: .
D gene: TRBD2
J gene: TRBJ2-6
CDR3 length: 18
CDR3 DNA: TGTGCCAGCAGTGGACTAGCGGGAGGCCAGTTGGGGGCCAACGTCCTGACTTTC
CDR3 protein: CASSGLAGGQLGANVLTF

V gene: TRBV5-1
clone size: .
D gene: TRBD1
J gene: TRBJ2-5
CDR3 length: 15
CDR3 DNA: TGCGCCAGCAGCAGGAACAGGGGACGGGCAGAGACCCAGTACTTC
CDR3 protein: CASSRNRGRAETQYF

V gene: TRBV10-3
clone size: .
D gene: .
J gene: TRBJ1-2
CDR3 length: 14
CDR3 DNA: TGTGCCATCAGTCAACAGGGAGAACTTTATGGCTACACCTTC
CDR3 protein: CAISQQGELYGYTF

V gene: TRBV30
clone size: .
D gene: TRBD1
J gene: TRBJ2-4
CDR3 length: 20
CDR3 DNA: TGTGCCTGGAGTGTACCGAGACAGGGATTGGGTTCACTAGCCAAAAACATTCAGTACTTC
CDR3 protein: CAWSVPRQGLGSLAKNIQYF

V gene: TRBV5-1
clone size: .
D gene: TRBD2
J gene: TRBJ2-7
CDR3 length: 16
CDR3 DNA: TGCGCCAGCAGCTGGAGGGCTAGCGGGATCTCCTACGAGCAGTACTTC
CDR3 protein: CASSWRASGISYEQYF

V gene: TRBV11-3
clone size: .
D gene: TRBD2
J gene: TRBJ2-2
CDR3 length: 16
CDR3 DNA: TGTGCCATCAGGACTAGCGGAGACACCAACACCGGGGAGCTGTTTTTT
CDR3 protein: CAIRTSGDTNTGELFF

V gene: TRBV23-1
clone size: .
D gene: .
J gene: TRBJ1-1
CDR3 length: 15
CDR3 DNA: TGCGCCAGCAGTCACCCCGGGCAGGGCAACACTGAAGCTTTCTTT
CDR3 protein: CASSHPGQGNTEAFF

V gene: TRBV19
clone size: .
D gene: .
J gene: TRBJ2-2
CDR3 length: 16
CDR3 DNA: TGTGCCACCATCCCAATCGGAGGCAGTTTCCCCGGGGAGCTGTTTTTT
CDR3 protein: CATIPIGGSFPGELFF

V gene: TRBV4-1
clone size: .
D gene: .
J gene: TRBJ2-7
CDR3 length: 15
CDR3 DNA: TGCGCCAGCAGCCAAGATAGTTTGTTCACCTACGAGCAGTACTTC
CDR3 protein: CASSQDSLFTYEQYF

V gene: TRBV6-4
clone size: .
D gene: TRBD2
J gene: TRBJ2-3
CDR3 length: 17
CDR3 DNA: TGTGCCAGCAGACCGGGACTAGCGGGAGGGGGCACAGATACGCAGTATTTT
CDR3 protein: CASRPGLAGGGTDTQYF

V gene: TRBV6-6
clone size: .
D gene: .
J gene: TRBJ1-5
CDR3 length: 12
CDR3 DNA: TGTGCCAGCACGGACTCCTCCAGGCCCCAGCATTTT
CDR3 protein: CASTDSSRPQHF

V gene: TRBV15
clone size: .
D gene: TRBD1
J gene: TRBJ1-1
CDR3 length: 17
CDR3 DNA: TGTGCCACCAGCAGGGGTTTACAGGGGGCGGGGGAGACTGAAGCTTTCTTT
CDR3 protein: CATSRGLQGAGETEAFF